This TCR beta chain originates from a study of blood T cell repertoires in COVID-19. Recovery among Cohort 3 donors was established by two negative PCRs, clearance, or symptom resolution. Assay: immunoSEQ multiplex PCR; the TCRdb copy retains only in-frame clones and omits some. The sample lists hundreds of thousands of clones, about 89% occurring once. Trimming took off 0 bases at V and 1 base at J, with 9 bases between the two ends. CDR1 is MNHEY and CDR2 is SVGAGI in the germline V gene. The CDR3 is made up of 16 amino acids. This receptor was taken from a man between 60 and 75 years old who had recovered from COVID-19. The sample taken for sequencing was PBMCs or T cells enriched from blood (not recorded which). V is TRBV6-5 and J is TRBJ2-2; D might be TRBD1 (5 bases). CDR3 loop: CASSYSRQLNTGELFF. The DNA of the CDR3 is TGTGCCAGCAGTTACTCGAGACAGTTGAACACCGGGGAGCTGTTTTTT.